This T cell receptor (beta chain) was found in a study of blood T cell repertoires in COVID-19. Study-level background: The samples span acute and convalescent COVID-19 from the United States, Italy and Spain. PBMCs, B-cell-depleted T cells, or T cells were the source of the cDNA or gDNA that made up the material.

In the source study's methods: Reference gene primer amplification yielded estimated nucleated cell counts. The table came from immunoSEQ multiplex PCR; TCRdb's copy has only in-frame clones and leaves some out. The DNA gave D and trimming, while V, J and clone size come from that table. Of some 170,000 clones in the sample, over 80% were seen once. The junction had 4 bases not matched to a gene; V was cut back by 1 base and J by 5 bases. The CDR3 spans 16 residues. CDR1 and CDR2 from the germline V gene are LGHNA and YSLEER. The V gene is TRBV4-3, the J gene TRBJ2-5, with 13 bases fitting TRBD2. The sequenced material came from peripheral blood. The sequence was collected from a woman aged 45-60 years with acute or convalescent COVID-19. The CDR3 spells CASSQGTSGGGETQYF. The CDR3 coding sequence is TGCGCCAGCAGCCAAGGGACTAGCGGGGGTGGGGAGACCCAGTACTTC.